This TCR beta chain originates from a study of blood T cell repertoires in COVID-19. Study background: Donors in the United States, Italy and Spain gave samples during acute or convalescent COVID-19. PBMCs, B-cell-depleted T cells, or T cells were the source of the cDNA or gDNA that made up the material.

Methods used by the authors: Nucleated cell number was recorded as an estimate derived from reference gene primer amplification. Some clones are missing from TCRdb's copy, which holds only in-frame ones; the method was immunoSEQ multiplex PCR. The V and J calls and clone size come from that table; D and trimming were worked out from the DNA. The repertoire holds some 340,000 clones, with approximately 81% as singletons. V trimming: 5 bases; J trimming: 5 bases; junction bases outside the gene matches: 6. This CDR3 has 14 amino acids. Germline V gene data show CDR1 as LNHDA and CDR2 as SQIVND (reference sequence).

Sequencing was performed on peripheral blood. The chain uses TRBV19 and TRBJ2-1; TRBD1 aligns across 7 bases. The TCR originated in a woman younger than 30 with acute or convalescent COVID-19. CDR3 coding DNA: TGTGCCAGTAGTCCTAGGGGGCTCAACAATGAGCAGTTCTTC. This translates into CASSPRGLNNEQFF. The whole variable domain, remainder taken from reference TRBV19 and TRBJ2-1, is DGGITQSPKYLFRKEGQNVTLSCEQNLNHDAMYWYRQDPGQGLRLIYYSQIVNDFQKGDIAEGYSVSREKKESFPLTVTSAQKNPTAFYLCASSPRGLNNEQFFGPGTRLTVL.